This is a list of T cell receptor beta chains from one sample in a study of CD8 T cells in ankylosing spondylitis. MiXCR, applied by TCRdb to the 5' RACE reads, yields one record per CDR3 protein. The table has a few hundred thousand distinct CDR3 sequences, about 10% seen once. The sequencing input was blood, either unsorted or a sorted T cell fraction (not recorded which). Receptors originate from a male donor with ankylosing spondylitis or in good health (not recorded which). Both conserved end residues are part of each CDR3. The order of the fields is V gene, D gene, J gene, clone size, CDR3 DNA, CDR3 protein. The D gene is left open where the match is weak. The listing skips clone size in some rows; elsewhere it reads once, few, many or a size class.

v_call: TRBV3-1; d_call: .; j_call: TRBJ2-7; clone_size: .; cdr3_nt: TGTGCCAGCAGCCAAGGCCAGGAACGGTCCTACGAGCAGTACTTC; cdr3_aa: CASSQGQERSYEQYF
v_call: TRBV5-1; d_call: .; j_call: TRBJ1-2; clone_size: few; cdr3_nt: TGCGCCAGCAGCTTGGCCCAGACAGGCGTCGGCTACACCTTC; cdr3_aa: CASSLAQTGVGYTF
v_call: TRBV6-6; d_call: .; j_call: TRBJ2-7; clone_size: many; cdr3_nt: TGTGCCAGCAGTTACCACAGCTACGAGCAGTACTTC; cdr3_aa: CASSYHSYEQYF
v_call: TRBV28; d_call: .; j_call: TRBJ1-2; clone_size: few; cdr3_nt: TGTGCCAGTCTTCTCCTGGGGTATGGCTACACCTTC; cdr3_aa: CASLLLGYGYTF
v_call: TRBV20-1; d_call: .; j_call: TRBJ2-3; clone_size: many; cdr3_nt: TGCAGTGCGGTTGGCCCCCTAGCGACAGATACGCAGTATTTT; cdr3_aa: CSAVGPLATDTQYF
v_call: TRBV5-1; d_call: TRBD1; j_call: TRBJ2-5; clone_size: .; cdr3_nt: TGCGCCAGCAGCCCAAGACAGGGGGCGGGAAAAGAGACCCAGTACTTC; cdr3_aa: CASSPRQGAGKETQYF
v_call: TRBV7-9; d_call: .; j_call: TRBJ2-2; clone_size: few; cdr3_nt: TGTGCCAGCAGCTCGGAGACAGGATTAAACACCGGGGAGCTGTTTTTT; cdr3_aa: CASSSETGLNTGELFF
v_call: TRBV24-1; d_call: .; j_call: TRBJ2-7; clone_size: many; cdr3_nt: TGTGCCACCAGCGCTGGACTTACAAACTCCTACGAGCAGTACTTC; cdr3_aa: CATSAGLTNSYEQYF
v_call: TRBV27; d_call: .; j_call: TRBJ2-3; clone_size: many; cdr3_nt: TGTGCCAGCAGTTGGGGGCCGGCAGATACGCAGTATTTT; cdr3_aa: CASSWGPADTQYF
v_call: TRBV2; d_call: .; j_call: TRBJ1-6; clone_size: few; cdr3_nt: TGTGCCAGCAGTGATTGGGTTAAGAGTAATTCACCCCTCCACTTT; cdr3_aa: CASSDWVKSNSPLHF
v_call: TRBV7-2; d_call: .; j_call: TRBJ2-2; clone_size: many; cdr3_nt: TGTGCCAGCAGCTTAGTCAGCACCGGGGAGCTGTTTTTT; cdr3_aa: CASSLVSTGELFF
v_call: TRBV7-9; d_call: TRBD1; j_call: TRBJ2-1; clone_size: many; cdr3_nt: TGTGCCAGCAGCTTAAACCCCGGGACAGGGTTAAACAATGAGCAGTTCTTC; cdr3_aa: CASSLNPGTGLNNEQFF
v_call: TRBV7-6; d_call: TRBD2; j_call: TRBJ2-3; clone_size: many; cdr3_nt: TGTGCCAGCAGCTCGAGCGGGACCACGGTGGGGTCGCAGTATTTT; cdr3_aa: CASSSSGTTVGSQYF
v_call: TRBV3-1; d_call: TRBD1; j_call: TRBJ2-7; clone_size: many; cdr3_nt: TGTGCCAGCAGCCCCCGGGACAGGGGCAAAAGCTACGAGCAGTACTTC; cdr3_aa: CASSPRDRGKSYEQYF
v_call: TRBV6-1; d_call: TRBD1; j_call: TRBJ1-1; clone_size: many; cdr3_nt: TGTGCCAGCAAGGAGGGGACAGGGAACACTGAAGCTTTCTTT; cdr3_aa: CASKEGTGNTEAFF
v_call: TRBV20-1; d_call: .; j_call: TRBJ2-1; clone_size: many; cdr3_nt: TGCAGTGCTGGGACGGGGAACTCCTACAATGAGCAGTTCTTC; cdr3_aa: CSAGTGNSYNEQFF
v_call: TRBV7-8; d_call: .; j_call: TRBJ1-3; clone_size: many; cdr3_nt: TGTGCCAGCAGCTTCCGAGGGGACACCATATATTTT; cdr3_aa: CASSFRGDTIYF
v_call: TRBV24-1; d_call: TRBD1; j_call: TRBJ2-2; clone_size: many; cdr3_nt: TGTGCCACCAGTGATCAGACAGGGGGCAACACCGGGGAGCTGTTTTTT; cdr3_aa: CATSDQTGGNTGELFF
v_call: TRBV7-9; d_call: .; j_call: TRBJ1-2; clone_size: .; cdr3_nt: TGTGCCAGCAGCAGAAGAGAGGCCACACCGCTCTATGGCTACACCTTC; cdr3_aa: CASSRREATPLYGYTF
v_call: TRBV6-1; d_call: .; j_call: TRBJ2-7; clone_size: .; cdr3_nt: TGTGCCAGCAATCAGGGATTAGGCGAGCAGTACTTC; cdr3_aa: CASNQGLGEQYF
v_call: TRBV7-6; d_call: TRBD1; j_call: TRBJ2-2; clone_size: few; cdr3_nt: TGTGCCAGCAGCGAACAGGGGGCGAAGACCGGGGAGCTGTTTTTT; cdr3_aa: CASSEQGAKTGELFF
v_call: TRBV5-1; d_call: TRBD2; j_call: TRBJ2-2; clone_size: .; cdr3_nt: TGCGCCAGCAGCGTCGGACTAGCGGGGGGCCGGCAGGGCGGGGAGCTGTTTTTT; cdr3_aa: CASSVGLAGGRQGGELFF
v_call: TRBV20-1; d_call: TRBD2; j_call: TRBJ2-2; clone_size: many; cdr3_nt: TGCAGTGCTCACGCGGGGGGGCGAGTATTCACCGGGGAGCTGTTTTTT; cdr3_aa: CSAHAGGRVFTGELFF
v_call: TRBV2; d_call: TRBD1; j_call: TRBJ2-7; clone_size: .; cdr3_nt: TGTGCCAGCAGCCGAAAGGGACAGGGCTCCTACGAGCAGTACTTC; cdr3_aa: CASSRKGQGSYEQYF
v_call: TRBV12-5; d_call: .; j_call: TRBJ2-2; clone_size: .; cdr3_nt: TGTGCTAGTCAAGGGTCAGCGAACACCGGGGAGCTGTTTTTT; cdr3_aa: CASQGSANTGELFF
v_call: TRBV6-1; d_call: .; j_call: TRBJ1-1; clone_size: few; cdr3_nt: TGTGCCACCAAGCAGAGCCGGGTGGGGCTGGGTACTGAAGCTTTCTTT; cdr3_aa: CATKQSRVGLGTEAFF
v_call: TRBV6-4; d_call: .; j_call: TRBJ1-1; clone_size: many; cdr3_nt: TGTGCCAGCAGTGACCAGGGCTCGAACACTGAAGCTTTCTTT; cdr3_aa: CASSDQGSNTEAFF
v_call: TRBV6-1; d_call: .; j_call: TRBJ1-1; clone_size: few; cdr3_nt: TGTGCCAGCAGTGAAAACTGGGACATGAACACTGAAGCTTTCTTT; cdr3_aa: CASSENWDMNTEAFF
v_call: TRBV5-1; d_call: .; j_call: TRBJ2-7; clone_size: many; cdr3_nt: TGCGCCAGCAGCTTGTCGGGGCCGAGCTCCTACGAGCAGTACTTC; cdr3_aa: CASSLSGPSSYEQYF
v_call: TRBV12-3/TRBV12-4; d_call: TRBD1; j_call: TRBJ1-6; clone_size: .; cdr3_nt: TGTGCCAGCACCCTGACAGGGGCCAAGAATTCACCCCTCCACTTT; cdr3_aa: CASTLTGAKNSPLHF
v_call: TRBV9; d_call: .; j_call: TRBJ2-5; clone_size: many; cdr3_nt: TGTGCCAGCAGCGTAACGGGGGTGGAGGAAGAGACCCAGTACTTC; cdr3_aa: CASSVTGVEEETQYF
v_call: TRBV18; d_call: .; j_call: TRBJ2-1; clone_size: .; cdr3_nt: TGTGCCAGCTCAGGTACTGGAGGCAATGAGCAGTTCTTC; cdr3_aa: CASSGTGGNEQFF
v_call: TRBV6-1; d_call: .; j_call: TRBJ1-3; clone_size: many; cdr3_nt: TGTGCCGGCGGGACGGATGGAAACACCATATATTTT; cdr3_aa: CAGGTDGNTIYF
v_call: TRBV20-1; d_call: .; j_call: TRBJ1-2; clone_size: .; cdr3_nt: TGCAGTGCTAGGGAATCAGAAAACTATGGCTACACCTTC; cdr3_aa: CSARESENYGYTF
v_call: TRBV27; d_call: .; j_call: TRBJ2-5; clone_size: many; cdr3_nt: TGTGCCAGCCGATCGACTAGTCGAGAGACCCAGTACTTC; cdr3_aa: CASRSTSRETQYF
v_call: TRBV12-3/TRBV12-4; d_call: TRBD1; j_call: TRBJ2-7; clone_size: few; cdr3_nt: TGTGCCAGCAGTTGGGGACAGGGGTCCTACGAGCAGTACTTC; cdr3_aa: CASSWGQGSYEQYF
v_call: TRBV20-1; d_call: .; j_call: TRBJ2-7; clone_size: many; cdr3_nt: TGCAGTGCTACAAGTACAGGGTTGTCCTCTCGTGAGCAGTACTTC; cdr3_aa: CSATSTGLSSREQYF
v_call: TRBV20-1; d_call: .; j_call: TRBJ2-7; clone_size: few; cdr3_nt: TGCAGTGCTAGGCCCCCTGCACTGGTCGAGCAGTACTTC; cdr3_aa: CSARPPALVEQYF
v_call: TRBV5-1; d_call: .; j_call: TRBJ2-7; clone_size: many; cdr3_nt: TGCGCCAGCAGCTTTAACGGGGGTGGGTACGAGCAGTACTTC; cdr3_aa: CASSFNGGGYEQYF
v_call: TRBV20-1; d_call: TRBD1; j_call: TRBJ1-2; clone_size: few; cdr3_nt: TGCAGTGCTGAGACAGGGGCTATCTATGGCTACACCTTC; cdr3_aa: CSAETGAIYGYTF
v_call: TRBV9; d_call: .; j_call: TRBJ2-7; clone_size: many; cdr3_nt: TGTGCCAGCAGCGGAGGGGTAAACGAGCAGTACTTC; cdr3_aa: CASSGGVNEQYF
v_call: TRBV20-1; d_call: TRBD2; j_call: TRBJ2-1; clone_size: .; cdr3_nt: TGCAGTGCCAGCCTAGCGACTAGCGCCTTGTCGGAGCAGTTCTTC; cdr3_aa: CSASLATSALSEQFF
v_call: TRBV27; d_call: .; j_call: TRBJ2-7; clone_size: many; cdr3_nt: TGTGCCAGCAGTCTCTATGAGGTAGGCGTCGAGCAGTACTTC; cdr3_aa: CASSLYEVGVEQYF
v_call: TRBV29-1; d_call: TRBD1; j_call: TRBJ2-1; clone_size: many; cdr3_nt: TGCAGCGTGGGCCGGGACAGGGGCCCACATGAGCAGTTCTTC; cdr3_aa: CSVGRDRGPHEQFF
v_call: TRBV12-3/TRBV12-4; d_call: .; j_call: TRBJ2-7; clone_size: many; cdr3_nt: TGTGCCAGCAGTTTGTCCCTAGCGAACGAGCAGTACTTC; cdr3_aa: CASSLSLANEQYF
v_call: TRBV19; d_call: .; j_call: TRBJ2-1; clone_size: few; cdr3_nt: TGTGCCAGTAGTCCCTGGGGCTCCTACAATGAGCAGTTCTTC; cdr3_aa: CASSPWGSYNEQFF
v_call: TRBV5-1; d_call: TRBD2; j_call: TRBJ2-1; clone_size: many; cdr3_nt: TGCGCCAGCAGCTTATTTAGCGGGGGGGCAAGGAATGAGCAGTTCTTC; cdr3_aa: CASSLFSGGARNEQFF
v_call: TRBV21-1; d_call: .; j_call: TRBJ2-3; clone_size: .; cdr3_nt: TGTGCCAGTCCAACCTCCCTGAGGGGCACAGATACGCAGTATTTT; cdr3_aa: CASPTSLRGTDTQYF
v_call: TRBV5-1; d_call: .; j_call: TRBJ1-3; clone_size: many; cdr3_nt: TGCGCCAGCAGCTTCCCCGAAGGGGCAGGGGTCGACTCTGGAAACACCATATATTTT; cdr3_aa: CASSFPEGAGVDSGNTIYF
v_call: TRBV5-1; d_call: .; j_call: TRBJ1-2; clone_size: many; cdr3_nt: TGCGCCAGCAGCGGGCAGGGGAACTATGGCTACACCTTC; cdr3_aa: CASSGQGNYGYTF
v_call: TRBV5-1; d_call: TRBD1; j_call: TRBJ2-2; clone_size: few; cdr3_nt: TGCGCCAGCAGCCCCGGGACAGGGTCACCCGGGGAGCTGTTTTTT; cdr3_aa: CASSPGTGSPGELFF
v_call: TRBV7-2; d_call: .; j_call: TRBJ1-1; clone_size: many; cdr3_nt: TGTGCCAGCAGCATAGGGGGTAGCACTGAAGCTTTCTTT; cdr3_aa: CASSIGGSTEAFF
v_call: TRBV11-2; d_call: .; j_call: TRBJ1-2; clone_size: .; cdr3_nt: TGTGCCAGCAGCGAGACTAACTATGGCTACACCTTC; cdr3_aa: CASSETNYGYTF
v_call: TRBV20-1; d_call: TRBD1; j_call: TRBJ2-6; clone_size: few; cdr3_nt: TGCAGTGCTGCGGACAGGGTGTCAGCTGGGGCCAACGTCCTGACTTTC; cdr3_aa: CSAADRVSAGANVLTF
v_call: TRBV25-1; d_call: TRBD1; j_call: TRBJ2-5; clone_size: few; cdr3_nt: TGTGCCAGCAGTTCATACCGGGACAGGGGGCGCGTCCCACAAGACCCACAAGAGACCCAGTACTTC; cdr3_aa: CASSSYRDRGRVPQDPQETQYF
v_call: TRBV5-5; d_call: .; j_call: TRBJ2-3; clone_size: many; cdr3_nt: TGTGCCAGCAGCTTGGACCCCCTATCAGATACGCAGTATTTT; cdr3_aa: CASSLDPLSDTQYF
v_call: TRBV15; d_call: .; j_call: TRBJ1-2; clone_size: .; cdr3_nt: TGTGCCACCAGCAGAGATCATGGCTACACCTTC; cdr3_aa: CATSRDHGYTF
v_call: TRBV29-1; d_call: .; j_call: TRBJ2-1; clone_size: many; cdr3_nt: TGCAGCTTTATTCCCCCCCCTACGGTTCCCTACAATGAGCAGTTCTTC; cdr3_aa: CSFIPPPTVPYNEQFF